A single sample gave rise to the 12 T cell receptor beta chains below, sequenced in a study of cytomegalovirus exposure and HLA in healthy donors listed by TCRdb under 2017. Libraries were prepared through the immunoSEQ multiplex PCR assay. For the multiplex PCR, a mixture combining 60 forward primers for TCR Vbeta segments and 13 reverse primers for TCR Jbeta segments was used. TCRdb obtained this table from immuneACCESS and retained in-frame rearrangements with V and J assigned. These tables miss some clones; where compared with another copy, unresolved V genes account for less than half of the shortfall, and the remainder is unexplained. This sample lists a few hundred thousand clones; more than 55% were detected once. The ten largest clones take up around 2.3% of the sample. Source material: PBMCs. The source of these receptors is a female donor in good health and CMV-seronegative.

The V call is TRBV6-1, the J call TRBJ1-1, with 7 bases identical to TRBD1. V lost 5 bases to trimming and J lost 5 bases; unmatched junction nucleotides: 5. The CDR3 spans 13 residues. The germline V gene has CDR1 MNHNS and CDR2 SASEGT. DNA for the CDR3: TGTGCCAGCAGTCGGACAGGACAGACTGAAGCTTTCTTT. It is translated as CASSRTGQTEAFF.

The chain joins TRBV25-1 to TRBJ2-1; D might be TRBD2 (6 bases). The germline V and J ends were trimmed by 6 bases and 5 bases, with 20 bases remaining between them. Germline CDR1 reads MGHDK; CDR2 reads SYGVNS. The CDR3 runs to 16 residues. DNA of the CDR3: TGTGCCAGCAGGGACCGGGGGATACAGAAAGACAATGAGCAGTTCTTC. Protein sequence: CASRDRGIQKDNEQFF.

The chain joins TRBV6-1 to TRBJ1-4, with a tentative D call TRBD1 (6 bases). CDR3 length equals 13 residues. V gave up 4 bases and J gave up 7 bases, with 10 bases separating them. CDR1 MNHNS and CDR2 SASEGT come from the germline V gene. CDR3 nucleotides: TGTGCCAGCAGTGCAGGGGTTGTTGAAAAACTGTTTTTT. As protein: CASSAGVVEKLFF.

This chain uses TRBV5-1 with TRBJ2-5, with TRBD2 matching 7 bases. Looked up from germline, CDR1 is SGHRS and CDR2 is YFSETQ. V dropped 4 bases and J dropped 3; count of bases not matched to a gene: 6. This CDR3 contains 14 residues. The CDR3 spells CASSPVRGEETQYF. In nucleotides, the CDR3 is TGCGCCAGCAGCCCGGTCCGGGGGGAAGAGACCCAGTACTTC.

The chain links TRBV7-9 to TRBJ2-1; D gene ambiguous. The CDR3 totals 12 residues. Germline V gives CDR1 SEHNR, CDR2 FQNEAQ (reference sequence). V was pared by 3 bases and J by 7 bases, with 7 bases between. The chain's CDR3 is CASSLGANEQFF. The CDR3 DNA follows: TGTGCCAGCAGCTTGGGCGCAAATGAGCAGTTCTTC.

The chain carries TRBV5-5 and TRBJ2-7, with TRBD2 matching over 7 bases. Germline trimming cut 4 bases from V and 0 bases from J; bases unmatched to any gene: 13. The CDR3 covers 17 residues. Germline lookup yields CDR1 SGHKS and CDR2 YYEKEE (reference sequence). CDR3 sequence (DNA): TGTGCCAGCAGCCTGGGAGGGCCGGGTGCCTACTCCTACGAGCAGTACTTC. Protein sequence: CASSLGGPGAYSYEQYF. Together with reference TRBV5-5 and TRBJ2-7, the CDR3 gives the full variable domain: DAGVTQSPTHLIKTRGQQVTLRCSPISGHKSVSWYQQVLGQGPQFIFQYYEKEERGRGNFPDRFSARQFPNYSSELNVNALLLGDSALYLCASSLGGPGAYSYEQYFGPGTRLTVT.

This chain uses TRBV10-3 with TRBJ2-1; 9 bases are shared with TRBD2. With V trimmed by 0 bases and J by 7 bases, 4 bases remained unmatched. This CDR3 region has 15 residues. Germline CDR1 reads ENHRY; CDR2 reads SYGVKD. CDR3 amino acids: CAISESSGRRNEQFF. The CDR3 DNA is TGTGCCATCAGTGAGTCTAGCGGGAGACGAAATGAGCAGTTCTTC.

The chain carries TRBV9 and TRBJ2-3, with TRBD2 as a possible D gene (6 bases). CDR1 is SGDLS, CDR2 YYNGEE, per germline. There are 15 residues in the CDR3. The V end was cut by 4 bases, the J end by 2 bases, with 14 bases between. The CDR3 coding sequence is TGTGCCAGCAGCCCCGGGGGAAGCCCCACAGATACGCAGTATTTT. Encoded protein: CASSPGGSPTDTQYF.

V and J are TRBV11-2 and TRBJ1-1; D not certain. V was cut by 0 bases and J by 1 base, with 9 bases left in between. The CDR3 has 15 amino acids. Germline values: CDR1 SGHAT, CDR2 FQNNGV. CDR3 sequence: CASSLDGWQNTEAFF. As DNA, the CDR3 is TGTGCCAGCAGCTTAGATGGTTGGCAGAACACTGAAGCTTTCTTT.

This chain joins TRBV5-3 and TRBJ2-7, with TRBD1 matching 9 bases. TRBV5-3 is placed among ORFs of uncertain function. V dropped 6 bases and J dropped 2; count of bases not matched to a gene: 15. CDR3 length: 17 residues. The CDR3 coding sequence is TGTGCCAGAACCAGGGACAGGGATTTCGGCGGACCCTACGAGCAGTACTTC. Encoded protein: CARTRDRDFGGPYEQYF.

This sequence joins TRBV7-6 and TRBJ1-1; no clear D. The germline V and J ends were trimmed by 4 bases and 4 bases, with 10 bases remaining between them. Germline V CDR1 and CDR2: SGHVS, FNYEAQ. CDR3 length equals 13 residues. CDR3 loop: CASSSERGTEAFF. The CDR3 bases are TGTGCCAGCAGCTCCGAAAGAGGCACTGAAGCTTTCTTT.

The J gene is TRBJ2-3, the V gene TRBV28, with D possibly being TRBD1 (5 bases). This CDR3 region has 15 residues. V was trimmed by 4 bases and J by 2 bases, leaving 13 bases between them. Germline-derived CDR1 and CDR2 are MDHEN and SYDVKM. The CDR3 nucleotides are TGTGCCAGCAGTTCGGCAGCCAGGGACACAGATACGCAGTATTTT. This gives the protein CASSSAARDTDTQYF.